One sample yielded the 30 T cell receptor beta chains listed below, sequenced in a study of CD8 T cells in Susac syndrome (dated by TCRdb to the late 2010s). The receptor library was made with the immunoSEQ multiplex PCR assay. RNA was extracted using the RNeasy kit, and roughly 0.5 to 1 microgram was reverse transcribed with random hexamers. TCRdb reworked the public reads: Q25 trimming with fastp, MiXCR clone assembly, productive beta chains retained. Each entry merges the rows of one CDR3 protein and shows their most common DNA and genes. This sample holds under 350,000 distinct CDR3 sequences; 90% to 95% were observed only once. The ten largest clones add up to more than 0.06% of the sample. Sequencing used CD4+ T cells from PBMCs. The receptor source for this set is a human donor with multiple sclerosis.

The chain employs TRBV12-3 or TRBV12-4 and TRBJ1-1, with 7 bases matching TRBD1. The ends lost 7 bases at V and 0 bases at J; junction bases unmatched: 8. The CDR3 runs 15 residues. As DNA, the CDR3 is TGTGCCAGCACCCGGACGACAGGGTTGAACACTGAAGCTTTCTTT. This codes for CASTRTTGLNTEAFF.

CDR3 sequence reads: CAWSVGQGLFF. The CDR3 DNA reads TGTGCCTGGAGTGTAGGGCAAGGCCTGTTTTTT. The J gene is TRBJ1-4, the V gene TRBV30, with unresolved D. This CDR3 is built from 11 residues. Germline V gene data show CDR1 as GTSNPN and CDR2 as SVGIG (reference sequence). V lost 0 bases to trimming and J lost 14 bases, with 10 bases between them.

The chain carries TRBV5-1 and TRBJ2-3, with TRBD2 matching 7 bases. Trimming cost V 4 bases and J 4 bases; bases outside gene matches: 12. Germline assignment: CDR1 SGHRS and CDR2 YFSETQ. The CDR3 consists of 16 residues. CDR3 in amino acids: CASSTREEGGADTQYF. Here the CDR3 DNA reads TGCGCCAGCAGCACCCGGGAGGAAGGAGGTGCAGATACGCAGTATTTT.

This chain connects TRBV5-1 to TRBJ2-1; the D is unclear. The CDR3 contains 15 residues. CDR1 is SGHRS, CDR2 YFSETQ, per germline. V was pared by 2 bases and J by 4 bases, with 13 bases between. CDR3 nucleotide sequence: TGCGCCAGCAGCTTAAATCCCGTTACTTACAATGAGCAGTTCTTC. It codes for CASSLNPVTYNEQFF. Complete variable domain (other parts from reference TRBV5-1 and TRBJ2-1): KAGVTQTPRYLIKTRGQQVTLSCSPISGHRSVSWYQQTPGQGLQFLFEYFSETQRNKGNFPGRFSGRQFSNSRSEMNVSTLELGDSALYLCASSLNPVTYNEQFFGPGTRLTVL.

The rearrangement joins TRBV15 to TRBJ2-5; no firm D call. This CDR3 is built from 13 residues. The germline CDR1 and CDR2 sequences are LNHNV and YYDKDF (reference sequence). V dropped 7 bases and J dropped 7 bases, with 16 bases sitting between them. This CDR3 is CATTVHGISTQYF. CDR3 DNA: TGTGCCACCACGGTACATGGTATTTCGACCCAGTACTTC. Drawing the rest from reference TRBV15 and TRBJ2-5, the complete variable domain is DAMVIQNPRYQVTQFGKPVTLSCSQTLNHNVMYWYQQKSSQAPKLLFHYYDKDFNNEADTPDNFQSRRPNTSFCFLDIRSPGLGDTAMYLCATTVHGISTQYFGPGTRLLVL.

The chain joins TRBV14 to TRBJ2-1; 8 nucleotides line up with TRBD2. Unmatched junction bases numbered 10, after V lost 4 bases and J lost 2 bases. Germline V gene lookup returns CDR1 SGHDN and CDR2 FVKESK. The CDR3 covers 17 residues. The CDR3 loop is CASSLLPSGSPYNEQFF. CDR3 DNA: TGTGCCAGCAGCCTCCTTCCAAGCGGGAGTCCCTACAATGAGCAGTTCTTC. The full variable domain, in which reference TRBV14 and TRBJ2-1 provide the parts outside the CDR3, is EAGVTQFPSHSVIEKGQTVTLRCDPISGHDNLYWYRRVMGKEIKFLLHFVKESKQDESGMPNNRFLAERTGGTYSTLKVQPAELEDSGVYFCASSLLPSGSPYNEQFFGPGTRLTVL.

This rearrangement joins TRBV29-1 to TRBJ1-1; D possibly corresponds to TRBD1 (6 bases). Trimming took off 7 bases at V and 7 bases at J, with 22 bases between the two ends. CDR3 length equals 14 residues. The germline V gene encodes CDR1 SQVTM and CDR2 ANQGSEA. The CDR3 nucleotides read TGCAGCGGGCACGGCAGGTCTAAGGGGGGTGAAGCTTTCTTT. It encodes CSGHGRSKGGEAFF.

The J gene is TRBJ1-5, the V gene TRBV2; tentatively, D is TRBD1 (5 bases). Germline V gives CDR1 SNHLY, CDR2 FYNNEI. The CDR3 runs to 15 residues. Trimming removed 4 bases at V and 4 bases at J, with 14 bases between. In DNA, the CDR3 is TGTGCCAGCAGTGGGGACGGAATCGGGAATCAGCCCCAGCATTTT. It translates to CASSGDGIGNQPQHF.

This sequence joins TRBV5-1 and TRBJ1-2; D is uncertain. This CDR3 is 13 amino acids long. V shed 2 bases and J shed 7 bases, with 12 bases lying between them. Germline lookup yields CDR1 SGHRS and CDR2 YFSETQ. CDR3 sequence reads: CASSFVGDSGYTF. The DNA of the CDR3 is TGCGCCAGCAGCTTCGTCGGGGATTCTGGCTACACCTTC.

This chain joins TRBV6-6 and TRBJ2-7, with D perhaps TRBD1 (6 bases). CDR3 size: 16 residues. V shed 2 bases and J shed 3 bases, with 17 bases lying between them. Germline loops: CDR1 MNHNY, CDR2 SVGAGI (reference sequence). CDR3 nucleotides: TGTGCCAGCAGTTACGGGTCGCCAGGGGATAACTACGAGCAGTACTTC. Translated: CASSYGSPGDNYEQYF.

V is TRBV23-1 and J is TRBJ1-1; maybe TRBD1 (6 bases). TRBV23-1 falls under the ORF class, with uncertain function. The CDR3 is 16 amino acids. Trimming took 2 bases from V and 4 from J, leaving 17 bases between them. CDR3 coding DNA: TGCGCCAGCAGTCAACCAAACAGGGATCGGGGCACTGAAGCTTTCTTT. Its translation is CASSQPNRDRGTEAFF.

This chain connects TRBV5-1 to TRBJ1-1, with D tentatively TRBD1 (5 bases). This CDR3 region has 13 residues. The V gene lost 2 bases and the J gene lost 4 bases, with 9 bases spanning the gap. CDR1 is SGHRS, CDR2 YFSETQ, per germline. The CDR3: CASSFQGTTEAFF. CDR3 DNA sequence: TGCGCCAGCAGCTTTCAAGGGACCACTGAAGCTTTCTTT.

The chain couples TRBV20-1 to TRBJ2-4, with 9 bases aligning to TRBD2. V shed 4 bases and J 7 bases; nucleotides not matched to a gene: 5. Germline V gene sequence: CDR1 DFQATT, CDR2 SNEGSKA (reference sequence). This CDR3 has 13 residues. In nucleotides, the CDR3 is TGCAGTGCTAAAAGGGCGGGAGGGAACATTCAGTACTTC. Residues: CSAKRAGGNIQYF.

The gene calls are TRBV4-1 and TRBJ1-2; D unclear. From germline, CDR1 is MGHRA and CDR2 YSYEKL. The CDR3 extends over 11 amino acids. The V gene lost 4 bases and the J gene lost 7 bases, with 7 bases spanning the gap. CDR3 DNA sequence: TGCGCCAGCAGCCTCGGTGCTGGCTACACCTTC. Amino acids: CASSLGAGYTF.

This chain uses TRBV7-2 with TRBJ2-1; a possible D gene is TRBD2 (5 bases). CDR3 length: 14 residues. Germline V gives CDR1 SGHTA, CDR2 FQGNSA. The V and J ends lost 2 bases and 3 bases respectively, with 8 bases between them. The CDR3 region is CASSLQRNYNEQFF. For the CDR3, the DNA is TGTGCCAGCAGCTTACAGCGGAACTACAATGAGCAGTTCTTC.

The J gene is TRBJ1-2, the V gene TRBV5-8; D is undetermined. The CDR3 contains 14 residues. V lost 4 bases, J lost 6 bases, and 16 bases lay in between. Germline V gives CDR1 SGHTS, CDR2 YDEGEE. The DNA for the CDR3 is TGTGCCAGCAGCCCCCTCGGGCAAGCGGATGGCTACACCTTC. Amino acid sequence: CASSPLGQADGYTF.

V and J are TRBV7-2 and TRBJ2-2, with 10 bases lining up with TRBD2. J lost 7 bases, V lost 5 bases, and 10 bases had no gene match. The CDR3 has 16 amino acids. Per the germline V gene, CDR1 is SGHTA and CDR2 is FQGNSA. The CDR3 here is CASSRASGRIDGELFF. In DNA, the CDR3 is TGTGCCAGCAGCCGGGCTAGCGGGAGAATTGACGGGGAGCTGTTTTTT.

This clonotype was found a few times. The rearrangement links TRBV3-1 to TRBJ2-5; unclear D gene. This CDR3 is 12 amino acids long. Trimming removed 9 bases from V and 1 base from J, with 9 bases in between. CDR1 is LGHDT, CDR2 YNNKEL, per germline (reference sequence). CDR3: CASSRSQETQYF. DNA for the CDR3: TGTGCCAGTTCTAGGTCCCAAGAGACCCAGTACTTC.

This clonotype was seen only once. This sequence joins TRBV2 and TRBJ1-1; 10 bases agree with TRBD1. V was pared by 6 bases and J by 4 bases, with 5 bases of the junction left unmatched. CDR3 length: 14 amino acids. Germline V gene data show CDR1 as SNHLY and CDR2 as FYNNEI. CDR3 coding DNA: TGTGCCAGCAGATTAGGACAGGGGGTCACTGAAGCTTTCTTT. As protein: CASRLGQGVTEAFF.

The V and J genes are TRBV9 and TRBJ2-5; no reliable D call. There are 15 residues in the CDR3. V was shortened by 3 bases and J by 0 bases, with 12 bases between the two germline ends. Germline loops: CDR1 SGDLS, CDR2 YYNGEE. The CDR3 loop is CASSGTPLDQETQYF. The CDR3 nucleotides are TGTGCCAGCAGCGGCACCCCGCTCGACCAAGAGACCCAGTACTTC.

This chain joins TRBV19 and TRBJ2-1; 9 bases match TRBD1. The CDR3 is 15 amino acids. Germline V gives CDR1 LNHDA, CDR2 SQIVND (reference sequence). V shed 3 bases, J shed 11 bases, and the junction held 11 bases outside the gene matches. Written as DNA, the CDR3 is TGTGCCAGTAGTATCCGTAGGGACAGGGCCGCCCAGCAGTTCTTC. As protein: CASSIRRDRAAQQFF. The full variable domain, its missing parts supplied by reference TRBV19 and TRBJ2-1, is DGGITQSPKYLFRKEGQNVTLSCEQNLNHDAMYWYRQDPGQGLRLIYYSQIVNDFQKGDIAEGYSVSREKKESFPLTVTSAQKNPTAFYLCASSIRRDRAAQQFFGPGTRLTVL.

The V and J genes are TRBV7-2 and TRBJ2-3; D may match TRBD1 or TRBD2 (5 bases each). Trimming took 1 base from V and 9 from J, leaving 17 bases between them. Germline CDR1 reads SGHTA; CDR2 reads FQGNSA. The CDR3 extends over 15 amino acids. The CDR3 nucleotides are TGTGCCAGCAGCTTAGACGGAGTCCTCTGGGGGACGCAGTATTTT. It yields the protein CASSLDGVLWGTQYF.

The V and J genes are TRBV2 and TRBJ1-1; 7 bases line up with TRBD1. Germline trimming cut 7 bases from V and 4 bases from J; bases unmatched to any gene: 9. The CDR3 totals 14 residues. Germline V CDR1 and CDR2: SNHLY, FYNNEI. CDR3 sequence (DNA): TGTGCCAGCAAAGGGGGCGAGGTTGTCACTGAAGCTTTCTTT. Translating gives CASKGGEVVTEAFF.

The genes are TRBV29-1 and TRBJ1-2, with a possible D match to TRBD1 (6 bases). Per germline, CDR1 SQVTM and CDR2 ANQGSEA. V shed 0 bases and J shed 7 bases, with 12 bases lying between them. The CDR3 contains 13 residues. CDR3 in DNA: TGCAGCGTTGAAGAGTCCCAGGGGACTGGCTACACCTTC. This encodes CSVEESQGTGYTF.

This clonotype was counted once. The chain couples TRBV20-1 to TRBJ2-7; perhaps TRBD1 as D (5 bases). The ends were cut back, 3 bases at V and 3 bases at J, with 12 bases in the middle. The germline V gene has CDR1 DFQATT and CDR2 SNEGSKA (reference sequence). The CDR3 runs to 13 residues. CDR3 DNA: TGCAGTGCTAGGGGCAGGGCCGGCTACGAGCAGTACTTC. It yields the protein CSARGRAGYEQYF.

The chain combines TRBV5-1 with TRBJ2-1, with 10 bases fitting TRBD2. Germline V gene data show CDR1 as SGHRS and CDR2 as YFSETQ. The CDR3 totals 17 residues. J was trimmed by 8 bases and V by 4 bases; bases with no gene match: 15. The CDR3 sequence: CASSPLAGVKKGDEQFF. CDR3 sequence (DNA): TGCGCCAGCAGCCCTCTAGCGGGAGTTAAAAAAGGGGATGAGCAGTTCTTC.

In regard to this clonotype: Relative to the germline gene, one junction end is altered; a read error may explain this. This chain joins TRBV7-2 and TRBJ2-7, with D perhaps matching TRBD2 (6 bases). This CDR3 comprises 15 residues. Germline CDR1 is SGHTA and CDR2 is FQGNSA. CDR3 sequence reads: CASSDNYLAWRGLSF. The CDR3 nucleotides are TGTGCCAGCAGCGACAATTATCTGGCGTGGAGGGGCTTATCCTTC.

The V gene is TRBV29-1, the J gene TRBJ1-4; perhaps TRBD1 as D (5 bases). Germline V CDR1 and CDR2: SQVTM, ANQGSEA. V shed 1 base and J shed 10 bases, with 13 bases lying between them. The CDR3 has 13 amino acids. The CDR3, as DNA: TGCAGCGTTGAAGGGGAGGGGCCGCGAAAACTGTTTTTT. As protein: CSVEGEGPRKLFF.

The chain couples TRBV29-1 to TRBJ2-3; 9 bases map to TRBD2. The CDR3 length is 15 residues. The germline gives CDR1 SQVTM, CDR2 ANQGSEA. Trimming took 7 bases from V and 1 from J; bases not matched to a gene: 9. Here the CDR3 DNA reads TGCAGCGCCAGAACTAGCGGGTCTGGCACAGATACGCAGTATTTT. It yields the protein CSARTSGSGTDTQYF.

This chain links TRBV19 with TRBJ1-2; D gene unclear. CDR1 and CDR2 from the germline V gene are LNHDA and SQIVND (reference sequence). The CDR3 loop spans 16 amino acids. Trimming took off 7 bases at V and 0 bases at J, with 18 bases between the two ends. The DNA for the CDR3 is TGTGCCAGTACCTCGCCTTTCGAAACGTCTAACTATGGCTACACCTTC. Protein product: CASTSPFETSNYGYTF.